The entry that follows covers one TCR beta chain sequence. Its target antigen remains unknown. Per-base quality was not reported, and no clone a single base away is much larger than it. The CDR3 regions of human TCRbeta chains were analyzed by immunosequencing. Per the original workflow: Repertoire TCRs were checked for matches against a reference library of SARS-CoV-2-specific TCRs that had been generated using the MIRA antigen-specificity platform. Breadth was defined as the fraction of unique TCRs that were SARS-CoV-2-associated, and depth was defined as the fraction of total T cells that were SARS-CoV-2-associated. Using the MIRA data, every spike-specific TCR was mapped to the spike region that the TCR reacted to and assigned to either a CD4 or a CD8 class. Log10-transformed breadth and depth values were compared by one-way ANOVA with Sidak's multiple comparisons tests. The immuneACCESS repertoire file appears here via TCRdb, limited to in-frame rearrangements. These files lack a portion of the clones; in checked studies, under half of the deficit traces to unresolved V genes, and the cause of the others is not known. That table furnishes V, J and clone size, whereas the DNA furnished D and trimming. Counted in this sample were some 120,000 clones; nearly 90% of them appeared once. The ten largest clones add up to approximately 9.4% of the sample.

Explained via the paper, the time point label denotes: about 28 days (+/-7) after the second vaccine dose. Because spike-specific TCR depth and breadth did not differ between the two schedules, AZD1222 recipients who got a second dose at roughly 4 weeks were pooled with those who got a second dose at roughly 12 weeks. Vaccinee samples came from UK trials COV001 and COV002, including a single-blind randomized controlled phase 2/3 trial of AZD1222 (ChAdOx1 nCoV-19) in healthy adults. For TCRbeta chain sequencing, PBMC samples from trial participants were taken at day 0 and at day 28 after the second dose. The sample is drawn from a study of T cell responses to AZD1222 COVID-19 vaccine (dated by TCRdb to about 2021). Describing the broader study: A total of roughly 240 trial participants underwent TCR sequencing, of whom about 210 received two doses of AZD1222 and approximately 25 received two doses of the MenACWY control vaccine. Trial participants were enrolled into age subgroups of 18-55, 56-69 and 70-plus years, which contained roughly 140, 27 and 60 TCR-sequenced participants, respectively.

CDR3 length: 11 amino acids, cysteine to phenylalanine. The only DNA kept is the CDR3, 33 bases in frame from the first base. CDR1 MNHNY and CDR2 SVGAGI are derived from the germline V gene (reference sequence). The germline ends are 6 bases apart after V is trimmed by 4 bases and J by 8 bases. Overall study outcomes, separate from this receptor: Reportedly, almost half of the unique spike-specific TCRs recognized epitopes lying outside the regions that are mutated in the B.1.351 and B.1.1.7 variants. Conclusions about previously exposed vaccinees are limited because only 5 or 6 AZD1222 recipients were SARS-CoV-2 seropositive at baseline. In the small 56-69-year group, the increase in depth fell short of significance, most likely because of low power. Participants were mostly white British, with more females than males. The authors suggested clonal diversity may have been underestimated. Because no day 14 peak-response samples were available, repertoires were characterized only after the peak T cell response. A significant rise in spike-specific TCR breadth and depth was observed after two AZD1222 doses relative to day 0 and relative to MenACWY recipients. CD4 TCRs associated with the vaccine covered the entire spike protein, and the dominant responses were in regions 160-218 and 743-854.

The chain is assembled from TRBV6-6 and TRBJ2-1, with the D gene too uncertain to name. The sequenced sample was peripheral blood, obtained 28 days after the second AZD1222 dose. The source is an adult who received the AZD1222 COVID-19 vaccine. The DNA sequence is TGTGCCAGCAGTTCATCGGATGAGCAGTTCTTC. This encodes CASSSSDEQFF.